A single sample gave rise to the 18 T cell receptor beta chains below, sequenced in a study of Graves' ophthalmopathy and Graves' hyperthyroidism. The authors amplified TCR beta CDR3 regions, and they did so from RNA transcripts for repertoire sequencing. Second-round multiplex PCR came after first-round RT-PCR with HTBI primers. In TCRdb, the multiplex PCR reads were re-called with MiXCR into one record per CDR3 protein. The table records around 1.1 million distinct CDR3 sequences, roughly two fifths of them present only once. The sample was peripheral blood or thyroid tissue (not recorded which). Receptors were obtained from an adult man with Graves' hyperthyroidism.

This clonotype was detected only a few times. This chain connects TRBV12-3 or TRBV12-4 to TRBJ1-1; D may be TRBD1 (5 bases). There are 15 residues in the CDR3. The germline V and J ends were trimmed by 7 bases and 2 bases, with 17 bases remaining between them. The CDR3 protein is CASKRPGRVNTEAFF. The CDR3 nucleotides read TGTGCCAGCAAGCGGCCGGGCAGGGTAAACACTGAAGCTTTCTTT.

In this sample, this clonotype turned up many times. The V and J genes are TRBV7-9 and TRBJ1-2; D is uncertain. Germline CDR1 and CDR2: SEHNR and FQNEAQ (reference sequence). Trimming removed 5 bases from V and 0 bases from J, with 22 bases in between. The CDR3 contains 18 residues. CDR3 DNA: TGTGCCAGCAGCCTTCGAGACGCGGTTGATATCTCTAACTATGGCTACACCTTC. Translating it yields CASSLRDAVDISNYGYTF.

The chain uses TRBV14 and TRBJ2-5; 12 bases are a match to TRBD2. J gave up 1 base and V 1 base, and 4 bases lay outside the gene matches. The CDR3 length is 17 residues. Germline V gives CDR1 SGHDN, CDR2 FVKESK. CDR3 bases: TGTGCCAGCAGCCAAGCGACTAGCGGGGGAACCCAAGAGACCCAGTACTTC. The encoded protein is CASSQATSGGTQETQYF.

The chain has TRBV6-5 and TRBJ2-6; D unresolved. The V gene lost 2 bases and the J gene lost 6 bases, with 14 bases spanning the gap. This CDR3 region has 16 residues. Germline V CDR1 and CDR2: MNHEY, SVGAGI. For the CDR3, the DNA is TGTGCCAGCAGTTACGGCCGTCCGACTGAGGCCAACGTCCTGACTTTC. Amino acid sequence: CASSYGRPTEANVLTF.

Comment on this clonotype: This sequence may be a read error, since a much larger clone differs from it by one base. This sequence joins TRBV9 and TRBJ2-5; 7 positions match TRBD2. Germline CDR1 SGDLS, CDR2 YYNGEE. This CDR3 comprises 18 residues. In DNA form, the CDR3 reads TGTGCCAGCAGCGGAACATCGGCTAGCGGAAAGTACCAAGAGACCCGGTACTTC. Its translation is CASSGTSASGKYQETRYF.

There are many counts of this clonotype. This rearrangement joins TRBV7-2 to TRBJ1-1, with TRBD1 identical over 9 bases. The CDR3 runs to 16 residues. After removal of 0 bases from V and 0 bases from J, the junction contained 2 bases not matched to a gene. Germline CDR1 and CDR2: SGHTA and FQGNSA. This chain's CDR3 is CASSLATGGMNTEAFF. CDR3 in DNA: TGTGCCAGCAGCTTAGCGACAGGGGGGATGAACACTGAAGCTTTCTTT.

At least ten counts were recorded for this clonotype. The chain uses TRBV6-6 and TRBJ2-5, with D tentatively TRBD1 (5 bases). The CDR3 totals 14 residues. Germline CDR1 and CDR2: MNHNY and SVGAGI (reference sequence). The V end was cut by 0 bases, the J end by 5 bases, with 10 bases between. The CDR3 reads CASSYSWGKETQYF. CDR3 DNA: TGTGCCAGCAGTTACTCATGGGGCAAGGAGACCCAGTACTTC.

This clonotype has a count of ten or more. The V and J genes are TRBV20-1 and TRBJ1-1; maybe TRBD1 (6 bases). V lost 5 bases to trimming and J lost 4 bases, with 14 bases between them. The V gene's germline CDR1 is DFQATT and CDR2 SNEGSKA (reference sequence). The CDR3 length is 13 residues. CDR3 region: CSASGAQATEAFF. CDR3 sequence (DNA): TGCAGTGCTTCGGGGGCTCAGGCCACTGAAGCTTTCTTT.

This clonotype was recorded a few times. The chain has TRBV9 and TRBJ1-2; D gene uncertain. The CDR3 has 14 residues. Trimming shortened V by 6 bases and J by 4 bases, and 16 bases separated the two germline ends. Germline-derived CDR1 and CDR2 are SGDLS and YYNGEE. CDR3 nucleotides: TGTGCCAGCACCCCCCGAGGAGGCGCCTATGGCTACACCTTC. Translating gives CASTPRGGAYGYTF.

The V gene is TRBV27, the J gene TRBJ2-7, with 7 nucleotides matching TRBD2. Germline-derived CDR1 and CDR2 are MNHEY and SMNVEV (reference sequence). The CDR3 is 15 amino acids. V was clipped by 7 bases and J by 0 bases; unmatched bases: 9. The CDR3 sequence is CASISIGRNSYEQYF. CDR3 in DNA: TGTGCCAGCATCTCGATCGGGAGGAACTCCTACGAGCAGTACTTC.

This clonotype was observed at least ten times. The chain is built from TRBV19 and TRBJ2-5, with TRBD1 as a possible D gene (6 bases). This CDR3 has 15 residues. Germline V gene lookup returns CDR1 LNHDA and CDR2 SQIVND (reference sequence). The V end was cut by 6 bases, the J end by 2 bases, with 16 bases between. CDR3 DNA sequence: TGTGCCAGTAGGACCAGGGGTCCCAATCAAGAGACCCAGTACTTC. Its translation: CASRTRGPNQETQYF. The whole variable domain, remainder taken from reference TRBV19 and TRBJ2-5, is DGGITQSPKYLFRKEGQNVTLSCEQNLNHDAMYWYRQDPGQGLRLIYYSQIVNDFQKGDIAEGYSVSREKKESFPLTVTSAQKNPTAFYLCASRTRGPNQETQYFGPGTRLLVL.

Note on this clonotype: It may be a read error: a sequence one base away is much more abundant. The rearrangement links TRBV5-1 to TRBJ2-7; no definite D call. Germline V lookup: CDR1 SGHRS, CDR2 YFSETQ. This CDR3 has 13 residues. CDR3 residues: CASSFTDGYERYF. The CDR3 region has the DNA TGCGCCAGCAGCTTTACCGACGGCTACGAGCGGTACTTC.

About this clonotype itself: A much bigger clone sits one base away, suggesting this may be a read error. CDR3 region: CSVGSKQGAPSEQYF. The CDR3, as DNA: TGCAGCGTTGGATCTAAGCAGGGGGCCCCTAGTGAGCAGTACTTC. The chain links TRBV29-1 to TRBJ2-7; 8 bases map to TRBD1. Germline lookup yields CDR1 SQVTM and CDR2 ANQGSEA. The junction had 15 bases not matched to a gene; V was cut back by 4 bases and J by 7 bases. The CDR3 totals 15 residues.

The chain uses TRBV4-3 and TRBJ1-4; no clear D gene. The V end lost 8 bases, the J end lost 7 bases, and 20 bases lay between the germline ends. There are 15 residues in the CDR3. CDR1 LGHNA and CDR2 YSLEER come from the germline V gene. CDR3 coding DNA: TGCGCCAGCGCCCAAGAGCTATCTGGGAGTGAAAAACTGTTTTTT. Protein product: CASAQELSGSEKLFF.

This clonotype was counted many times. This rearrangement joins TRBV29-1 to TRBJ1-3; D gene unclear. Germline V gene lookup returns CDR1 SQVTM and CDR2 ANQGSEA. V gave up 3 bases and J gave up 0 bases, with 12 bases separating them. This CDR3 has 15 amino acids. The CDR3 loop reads CSVEFPGRSGNTIYF. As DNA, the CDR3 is TGCAGCGTTGAGTTCCCGGGCCGCTCTGGAAACACCATATATTTT.

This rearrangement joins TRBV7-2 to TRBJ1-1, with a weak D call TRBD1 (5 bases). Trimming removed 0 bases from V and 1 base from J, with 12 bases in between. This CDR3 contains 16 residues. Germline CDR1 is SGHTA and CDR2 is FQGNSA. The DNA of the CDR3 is TGTGCCAGCAGCTTAGCGCTATGGGGCTCGAACACTGAAGCTTTCTTT. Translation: CASSLALWGSNTEAFF.

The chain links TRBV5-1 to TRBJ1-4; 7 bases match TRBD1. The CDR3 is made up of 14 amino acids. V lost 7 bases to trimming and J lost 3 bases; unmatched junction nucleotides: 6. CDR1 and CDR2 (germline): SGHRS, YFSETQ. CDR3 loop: CASAEGASNEKLFF. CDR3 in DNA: TGCGCCAGCGCCGAGGGGGCATCTAATGAAAAACTGTTTTTT. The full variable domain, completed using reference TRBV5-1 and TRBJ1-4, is KAGVTQTPRYLIKTRGQQVTLSCSPISGHRSVSWYQQTPGQGLQFLFEYFSETQRNKGNFPGRFSGRQFSNSRSEMNVSTLELGDSALYLCASAEGASNEKLFFGSGTQLSVL.

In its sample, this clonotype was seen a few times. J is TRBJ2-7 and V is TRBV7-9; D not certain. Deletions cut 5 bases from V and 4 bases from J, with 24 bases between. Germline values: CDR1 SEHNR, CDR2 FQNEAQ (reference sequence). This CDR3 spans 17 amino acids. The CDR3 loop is CASSQDLDQDLFYEQYF. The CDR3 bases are TGTGCCAGCAGCCAAGACCTGGACCAGGACCTATTTTACGAGCAGTACTTC.